Shown below are 14 T cell receptor beta chains from a single sample sequenced in a study of blood T cell repertoires in COVID-19. Clones were sequenced by immunoSEQ multiplex PCR, and TCRdb holds only the in-frame ones, with some missing. The sample shows about 14,000 clones, around nine tenths of them seen only once. The sample taken for sequencing was peripheral blood. The source is a human donor with active COVID-19. The donor label of this sample is uncertain.

The rearrangement joins TRBV19 to TRBJ2-7; 7 bases align to TRBD2. CDR3 length: 15 residues. V dropped 5 bases and J dropped 2; count of bases not matched to a gene: 9. CDR1 LNHDA and CDR2 SQIVND come from the germline V gene (reference sequence). This CDR3 is CASSPLGGDAYEQYF. CDR3 DNA sequence: TGTGCCAGTAGTCCCCTGGGGGGGGACGCCTACGAGCAGTACTTC.

This clone was seen just once. The chain is built from TRBV6-1 and TRBJ2-1, with TRBD2 matching over 10 bases. This CDR3 contains 17 residues. Trimming at V came to 4 bases and at J to 5 bases, leaving 11 bases not matched to a gene. In germline, CDR1 is MNHNS, CDR2 SASEGT. The CDR3 loop is CASSGLAGQGRHNEQFF. DNA for the CDR3: TGTGCCAGCAGTGGACTAGCGGGCCAGGGCCGTCACAATGAGCAGTTCTTC.

The chain has TRBV7-8 and TRBJ2-1, with 10 bases matching TRBD2. Germline CDR1 is SGHVS and CDR2 is FQNEAQ. V trimming: 5 bases; J trimming: 10 bases; junction bases outside the gene matches: 14. The CDR3 is made up of 16 amino acids. This CDR3 reads CASSLMEREGSIEQFF. CDR3 DNA sequence: TGTGCCAGCAGCCTAATGGAGCGGGAGGGGTCCATAGAGCAGTTCTTC.

The genes are TRBV28 and TRBJ1-4; TRBD1 matches 8 bases. The CDR3 extends over 16 amino acids. The J segment lost 8 bases and the V segment lost 4 bases, leaving 12 bases of the junction unmatched. The germline V gene encodes CDR1 MDHEN and CDR2 SYDVKM. The CDR3 protein is CASSSMRQGRGEKLFF. The CDR3 DNA reads as TGTGCCAGCAGTTCCATGAGACAGGGGAGGGGAGAAAAACTGTTTTTT. Full variable domain (missing parts from reference TRBV28 and TRBJ1-4): DVKVTQSSRYLVKRTGEKVFLECVQDMDHENMFWYRQDPGLGLRLIYFSYDVKMKEKGDIPEGYSVSREKKERFSLILESASTNQTSMYLCASSSMRQGRGEKLFFGSGTQLSVL.

The chain links TRBV19 to TRBJ2-5, with a tentative D call TRBD2 (6 bases). The germline V gene encodes CDR1 LNHDA and CDR2 SQIVND (reference sequence). Between the trimmed V and J ends, which lost 4 bases and 3 bases, there was a span of 12 bases. The CDR3 has 14 residues. The CDR3 bases are TGTGCCAGTAGTACAGGAGGAGGGGAAGAGACCCAGTACTTC. This gives the protein CASSTGGGEETQYF.

The chain employs TRBV12-3 or TRBV12-4 and TRBJ1-2, with D tentatively TRBD1 (5 bases). Trimming took 6 bases from V and 3 from J, leaving 11 bases between them. This CDR3 contains 13 residues. This chain's CDR3 is CASRRGLHYGYTF. CDR3 bases: TGTGCCAGCAGGAGGGGACTCCACTATGGCTACACCTTC.

CDR3 sequence reads: CASSKGRQQNSPLHF. The CDR3 nucleotides read TGTGCCAGCAGCAAAGGGAGACAGCAGAATTCACCCCTCCACTTT. The chain recombines TRBV21-1 with TRBJ1-6; TRBD1 was called by the table and not checked on the DNA. TRBV21-1 is termed a pseudogene. The CDR3 has 15 amino acids.

The rearrangement links TRBV27 to TRBJ1-6; D is ambiguous. Germline V gene sequence: CDR1 MNHEY, CDR2 SMNVEV (reference sequence). V was trimmed by 6 bases and J by 9 bases, leaving 21 bases between them. The length of the CDR3 is 16 residues. Here the CDR3 reads CASSPVDILSSSPLHF. The CDR3, as DNA: TGTGCCAGCAGCCCCGTAGACATATTAAGTAGTTCACCCCTCCACTTT.

This chain uses TRBV9 with TRBJ2-1; 7 nucleotides line up with TRBD1. Germline trimming cut 2 bases from V and 0 bases from J; bases unmatched to any gene: 2. From germline, CDR1 is SGDLS and CDR2 YYNGEE. The CDR3 consists of 15 residues. This chain's CDR3 is CASSVQGVSYNEQFF. In nucleotides, the CDR3 is TGTGCCAGCAGCGTCCAGGGGGTCTCCTACAATGAGCAGTTCTTC. Combining the CDR3 with reference TRBV9 and TRBJ2-1 gives the whole variable domain DSGVTQTPKHLITATGQRVTLRCSPRSGDLSVYWYQQSLDQGLQFLIQYYNGEERAKGNILERFSAQQFPDLHSELNLSSLELGDSALYFCASSVQGVSYNEQFFGPGTRLTVL.

The chain is built from TRBV19 and TRBJ1-1; TRBD1 matches at 9 bases. From germline, CDR1 is LNHDA and CDR2 SQIVND (reference sequence). The V gene end was trimmed by 7 bases and the J gene end by 10 bases; junction bases not matched to a gene: 7. The CDR3 contains 12 residues. DNA of the CDR3: TGTGCCAGTATCTCGGGACAGGGTGTAGCTTTCTTT. It yields the protein CASISGQGVAFF.

The chain couples TRBV2 to TRBJ1-1, with D possibly TRBD1 on 6 matching bases. CDR3 size: 13 residues. V shed 5 bases and J shed 4 bases, with 11 bases lying between them. Germline-derived CDR1 and CDR2 are SNHLY and FYNNEI. Here the CDR3 DNA reads TGTGCCAGCAGTACAGGGTCGGGCACTGAAGCTTTCTTT. It codes for CASSTGSGTEAFF.

The chain links TRBV9 to TRBJ2-1, with a weak D call TRBD1 (5 bases). CDR1 and CDR2 from the germline V gene are SGDLS and YYNGEE. V gave up 4 bases and J gave up 6 bases, with 11 bases separating them. This CDR3 is 13 amino acids long. Written as DNA, the CDR3 is TGTGCCAGCAGCACGTCCAGGGTCAATGAGCAGTTCTTC. Translation: CASSTSRVNEQFF.

This clone was seen once. The chain carries TRBV7-3 and TRBJ2-7; tentative D call: TRBD1 (5 bases). The V gene lost 2 bases and the J gene lost 6 bases, with 11 bases spanning the gap. Germline CDR1 reads SGHTA; CDR2 reads FQGTGA. The CDR3 loop spans 13 amino acids. CDR3 coding DNA: TGTGCCAGCAGCTTATTTCCTGGGGCCGAGCAGTACTTC. Protein sequence: CASSLFPGAEQYF.

The rearrangement links TRBV7-2 to TRBJ2-7; D remains unclear. V was cut by 0 bases and J by 3 bases, with 6 bases left in between. There are 13 residues in the CDR3. Germline loops: CDR1 SGHTA, CDR2 FQGNSA. DNA for the CDR3: TGTGCCAGCAGCTTAGCACCAGTCTACGAGCAGTACTTC. Translating it yields CASSLAPVYEQYF.